The TCR beta chain under discussion was sequenced for a study of T cells in Graves' hyperthyroidism and ophthalmopathy. RNA transcripts yielded amplified TCR beta CDR3 regions. TCR CDR3 regions were first amplified by RT-PCR with HTBI primers. TCRdb reprocessed the multiplex PCR reads via MiXCR and lists one record per CDR3 protein. The table has about 700,000 distinct CDR3 sequences, 45% seen once. Trimming at V came to 6 bases and at J to 6 bases, leaving 12 bases not matched to a gene. The CDR3 runs to 14 residues. Germline lookup yields CDR1 SQVTM and CDR2 ANQGSEA. The V call is TRBV29-1, the J call TRBJ1-1; 8 nucleotides match TRBD1. Material: peripheral blood or thyroid tissue (not recorded which). This sequence originates from an adult man with Graves' disease, either hyperthyroidism or ophthalmopathy (not recorded which). The CDR3 is CSVKGTGGSPEAFF. The CDR3 region has the DNA TGCAGCGTCAAAGGGACAGGCGGATCTCCTGAAGCTTTCTTT.